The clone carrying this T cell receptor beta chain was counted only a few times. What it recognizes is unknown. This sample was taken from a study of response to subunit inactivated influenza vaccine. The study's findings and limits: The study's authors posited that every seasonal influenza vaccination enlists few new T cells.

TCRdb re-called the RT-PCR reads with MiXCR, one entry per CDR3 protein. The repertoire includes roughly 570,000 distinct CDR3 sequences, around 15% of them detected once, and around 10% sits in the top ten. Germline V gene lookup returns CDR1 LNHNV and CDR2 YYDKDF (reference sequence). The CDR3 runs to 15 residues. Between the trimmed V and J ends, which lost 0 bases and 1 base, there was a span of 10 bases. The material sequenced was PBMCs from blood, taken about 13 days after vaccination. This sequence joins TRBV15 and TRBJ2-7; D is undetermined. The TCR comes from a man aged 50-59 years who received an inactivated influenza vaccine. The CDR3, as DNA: TGTGCCACCAGCAGAGATGCCGGCAGATCCTACGAGCAGTACTTC. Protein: CATSRDAGRSYEQYF.